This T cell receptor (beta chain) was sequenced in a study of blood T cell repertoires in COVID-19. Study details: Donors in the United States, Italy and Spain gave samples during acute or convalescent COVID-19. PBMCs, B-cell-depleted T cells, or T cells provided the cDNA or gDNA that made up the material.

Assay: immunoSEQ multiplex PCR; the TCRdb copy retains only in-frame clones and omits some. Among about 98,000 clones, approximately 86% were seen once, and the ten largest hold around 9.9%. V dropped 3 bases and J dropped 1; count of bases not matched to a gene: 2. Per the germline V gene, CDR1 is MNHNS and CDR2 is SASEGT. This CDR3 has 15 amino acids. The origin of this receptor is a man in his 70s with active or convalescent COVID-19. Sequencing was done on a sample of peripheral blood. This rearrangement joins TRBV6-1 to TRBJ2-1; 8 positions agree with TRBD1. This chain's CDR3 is CASSEDRASYNEQFF. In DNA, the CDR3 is TGTGCCAGCAGTGAGGACAGGGCTTCCTACAATGAGCAGTTCTTC.